This TCR beta chain was documented in a study of blood T cells in healthy people across ages. Total RNA was isolated from each sample in quantities of at least 6 micrograms. A second about 7 to 12 cycle PCR used barcoded and J-beta primers. TCRdb re-derived calls from the 5' RACE reads in MiXCR, one entry per CDR3 protein. This table holds 1.5 million to 2 million distinct CDR3 sequences, 39% found once. The germline gives CDR1 ENHRY, CDR2 SYGVKD. The CDR3 length is 16 residues. V was clipped by 2 bases and J by 7 bases, with 18 bases between them. This chain connects TRBV10-3 to TRBJ2-1; D possibly corresponds to TRBD2 (6 bases). Sequencing was done on a sample of blood. The TCR originated in a human donor in good health. The CDR3 spells CAISEPSERVANEQFF. CDR3 DNA sequence: TGTGCCATCAGTGAGCCCAGCGAGCGGGTGGCAAATGAGCAGTTCTTC.